This entry lists 18 T cell receptor beta chains sequenced from one sample in a study of blood T cell repertoires in COVID-19. The protocol was immunoSEQ multiplex PCR, while the TCRdb copy is restricted to in-frame clones and leaves out a portion. Altogether 200,000 to 250,000 clones are present, 85% to 90% being singletons, with the ten largest covering approximately 3.1%. Material for sequencing was PBMCs or T cells enriched from blood (not recorded which). The receptors shown here come from a woman aged 50 to 60 in a cohort exposed to, infected with or recovered from COVID-19 (not recorded which).

As DNA, the CDR3 is TGCGCCAGCAGCCAAGTTGGGGCTGACACTGAAGCTTTCTTT. Amino acid sequence: CASSQVGADTEAFF. The chain uses TRBV4-3 and TRBJ1-1, with D maybe TRBD1 (5 bases). Germline V gene sequence: CDR1 LGHNA, CDR2 YSLEER. With 1 base removed from V and 3 bases from J, the gap between germline ends came to 9 bases. This CDR3 comprises 14 residues.

The V call is TRBV6-2 or TRBV6-3, the J call TRBJ2-5; 9 positions match TRBD2. CDR3 length equals 15 residues. In germline, CDR1 is MNHEY, CDR2 SVGEGT. V gave up 2 bases and J gave up 5 bases; unmatched junction bases: 6. The CDR3 DNA reads TGTGCCAGCAGTTACGTCGGCGGGGGGGGTGAGACCCAGTACTTC. Translation gives CASSYVGGGGETQYF.

The rearrangement uses TRBV25-1 and TRBJ1-2; 9 bases line up with TRBD1. The CDR3 extends over 14 amino acids. Germline assignment: CDR1 MGHDK and CDR2 SYGVNS. J was trimmed by 4 bases and V by 6 bases; bases with no gene match: 6. The CDR3 bases are TGTGCCAGCAGCCGTGGACAGGGGACCTATGGCTACACCTTC. Protein sequence: CASSRGQGTYGYTF.

The chain employs TRBV23-1 and TRBJ2-4; TRBD1 aligns across 7 bases. TRBV23-1 is an open reading frame whose function is uncertain. Trimming cost V 4 bases and J 0 bases; bases outside gene matches: 15. The CDR3 totals 19 residues. CDR3 loop: CASSLFNMRQGLAKNIQYF. The DNA of the CDR3 is TGCGCCAGCAGTCTTTTCAATATGAGACAGGGATTAGCCAAAAACATTCAGTACTTC.

The chain combines TRBV4-2 with TRBJ1-1, with D perhaps TRBD1 (5 bases). This CDR3 comprises 14 residues. Trimming left V 1 base short and J 3 bases short, with 9 bases between. Germline values: CDR1 LGHNA, CDR2 YNFKEQ. This CDR3 reads CASSQVSRDTEAFF. The DNA of the CDR3 is TGTGCCAGCAGCCAAGTGTCCAGGGACACTGAAGCTTTCTTT.

The genes are TRBV3-1 (or the pseudogene TRBV3-2) and TRBJ2-7; TRBD1 matches at 9 bases. Trimming took 4 bases from V and 5 from J; bases not matched to a gene: 6. Germline loops: CDR1 LGHDT, CDR2 YNNKEL (reference sequence). The CDR3 runs to 14 residues. CDR3 amino acids: CASSRRWDRDEQYF. CDR3 DNA: TGTGCCAGCAGCCGTCGTTGGGACAGGGACGAGCAGTACTTC.

V and J are TRBV19 and TRBJ2-1, with TRBD1 identical over 7 bases. The V gene end was trimmed by 4 bases and the J gene end by 5 bases; junction bases not matched to a gene: 5. Germline V gene lookup returns CDR1 LNHDA and CDR2 SQIVND (reference sequence). The CDR3 is 14 residues long. The CDR3 loop is CASSTRTGDNEQFF. Here the CDR3 DNA reads TGTGCCAGTAGTACCCGGACAGGTGACAATGAGCAGTTCTTC.

The CDR3 sequence: CASSRDLRYGYTF. The DNA for the CDR3 is TGTGCCAGTAGCAGGGATTTACGCTATGGCTACACCTTC. V usage is TRBV19 and J usage is TRBJ1-2; D possibly corresponds to TRBD1 (5 bases). The CDR3 contains 13 residues. With 6 bases removed from V and 4 bases from J, the gap between germline ends came to 12 bases. CDR1 and CDR2 from the germline V gene are LNHDA and SQIVND (reference sequence). Together with reference TRBV19 and TRBJ1-2, the CDR3 gives the full variable domain: DGGITQSPKYLFRKEGQNVTLSCEQNLNHDAMYWYRQDPGQGLRLIYYSQIVNDFQKGDIAEGYSVSREKKESFPLTVTSAQKNPTAFYLCASSRDLRYGYTFGSGTRLTVV.

This sequence joins TRBV15 and TRBJ1-1, with D perhaps TRBD1 (5 bases). Trimming removed 4 bases at V and 1 base at J, with 13 bases between. CDR3 length: 15 residues. Germline V gene lookup returns CDR1 LNHNV and CDR2 YYDKDF (reference sequence). The CDR3 coding sequence is TGTGCCACCAGCACTGGGGCGAATTGGAACACTGAAGCTTTCTTT. The encoded protein is CATSTGANWNTEAFF.

The rearrangement links TRBV28 to TRBJ1-1; 7 bases fit TRBD1. Trimming at V came to 5 bases and at J to 1 base, leaving 7 bases not matched to a gene. Germline V gives CDR1 MDHEN, CDR2 SYDVKM. There are 15 residues in the CDR3. The CDR3 region is CASSDQQGWNTEAFF. Here the CDR3 DNA reads TGTGCCAGCAGTGATCAACAGGGGTGGAACACTGAAGCTTTCTTT.

This sequence joins TRBV7-3 and TRBJ1-1, with 7 positions matching TRBD1. The CDR3 loop spans 14 amino acids. Looked up from germline, CDR1 is SGHTA and CDR2 is FQGTGA. V was pared by 5 bases and J by 4 bases, with 7 bases of the junction left unmatched. Here the CDR3 reads CASSGETGRTEAFF. CDR3 in DNA: TGTGCCAGCAGCGGGGAGACAGGGCGCACTGAAGCTTTCTTT.

The sample holds one count of this clone. V usage is TRBV22-1 and J usage is TRBJ1-2; the table gives TRBD1 as D, unverified against the DNA. TRBV22-1 is a recognized pseudogene. The CDR3 extends over 16 amino acids. The CDR3 here is CPGSAPQNGHNYGYTF. The CDR3 nucleotides read TGTCCTGGGAGCGCACCACAGAACGGACATAACTATGGCTACACCTTC.

The chain is built from TRBV27 and TRBJ1-1, with 10 bases that match TRBD1. The V segment lost 6 bases and the J segment 5 bases; nucleotides outside the gene matches: 6. Germline CDR1 and CDR2: MNHEY and SMNVEV (reference sequence). CDR3 size: 14 residues. CDR3 DNA sequence: TGTGCCAGCAGCCGCGGACAGGGGGTTACTGAAGCTTTCTTT. Protein: CASSRGQGVTEAFF.

The chain links TRBV7-2 to TRBJ2-7; 9 positions match TRBD2. Germline CDR1 SGHTA, CDR2 FQGNSA. Germline trimming cut 5 bases from V and 7 bases from J; bases unmatched to any gene: 12. CDR3 length: 15 residues. CDR3 region: CASSPLASGAGEQYF. CDR3 DNA sequence: TGTGCCAGCAGCCCCCTGGCTAGCGGGGCGGGGGAGCAGTACTTC.

This clone appeared many times. The chain links TRBV15 to TRBJ1-5; D unresolved. The germline gives CDR1 LNHNV, CDR2 YYDKDF (reference sequence). V was shortened by 2 bases and J by 0 bases, with 11 bases between the two germline ends. This CDR3 spans 16 amino acids. CDR3 in DNA: TGTGCCACCAGCAGACTCGACGGGTATAGCAATCAGCCCCAGCATTTT. It codes for CATSRLDGYSNQPQHF. The variable domain in full, completed from reference TRBV15 and TRBJ1-5, reads DAMVIQNPRYQVTQFGKPVTLSCSQTLNHNVMYWYQQKSSQAPKLLFHYYDKDFNNEADTPDNFQSRRPNTSFCFLDIRSPGLGDTAMYLCATSRLDGYSNQPQHFGDGTRLSIL.

This sequence joins TRBV5-1 and TRBJ1-1, with D tentatively TRBD1 (6 bases). The V and J ends lost 4 bases and 1 base respectively, with 11 bases between them. CDR1 SGHRS and CDR2 YFSETQ come from the germline V gene. The CDR3 contains 14 residues. Written as DNA, the CDR3 is TGCGCCAGCAGCAGGACGACAGGGAACACTGAAGCTTTCTTT. Its protein product is CASSRTTGNTEAFF.

V usage is TRBV6-6 and J usage is TRBJ2-7; weak D call: TRBD2 (6 bases). Germline CDR1 reads MNHNY; CDR2 reads SVGAGI (reference sequence). V was clipped by 7 bases and J by 2 bases, with 9 bases between them. The CDR3 contains 12 residues. The CDR3 loop reads CASKPGAYEQYF. DNA of the CDR3: TGTGCCAGCAAACCGGGGGCCTACGAGCAGTACTTC.

CDR3 sequence (DNA): TGTGCCAGCAGCATCCGGCAGGGGGCGCTTTCTAATGAAAAACTGTTTTTT. This codes for CASSIRQGALSNEKLFF. The chain links TRBV7-2 to TRBJ1-4, with 8 bases lining up with TRBD1. In germline, CDR1 is SGHTA, CDR2 FQGNSA. The length of the CDR3 is 17 residues. After removal of 5 bases from V and 3 bases from J, the junction contained 11 bases not matched to a gene.